These T cell receptor beta chains were read from a single sample in a study of blood T cell repertoires in COVID-19. The data were produced by immunoSEQ multiplex PCR, yet TCRdb's version contains in-frame clones alone and is incomplete. Of over 150,000 clones in the sample, around 88% were seen once. The sequencing sample was made of peripheral blood. The receptors here all came from a woman aged 70-85 years who had recovered from COVID-19. The CDR3 runs from the conserved cysteine through the conserved F or W. D genes are given only for firm matches. Clone size is given for some rows only: seen once, a few or many times, or a class if the clone is expanded.

TGTGCCAGCAGGGAGTTCCAGCCCTACAATGAGCAGTTCTTC | CASREFQPYNEQFF | - | - | TRBJ2-1 | TRBV6-5
TGTGCCGCGGGGGGGGGCAATCAGCCCCAGCATTTT | CAAGGGNQPQHF | - | - | TRBJ1-5 | TRBV6-5
TGTGCCAGCACCCGGGGGGGGGAGACCCAGTACTTC | CASTRGGETQYF | TRBD2 | - | TRBJ2-5 | TRBV6-6
TGTGCCACCATCGAGCGGGGGCCCCTCGGCGGGGAGCTGTTTTTT | CATIERGPLGGELFF | TRBD2 | - | TRBJ2-2 | TRBV2
TGTGCCAGCAGTGAAGCGGGAGGCGCGGATGGCTACACCTTC | CASSEAGGADGYTF | - | many | TRBJ1-2 | TRBV6-1
TGTGCCAGCAGCGTAGCTCCCCAGGGTTTGGGAGGCTACACCTTC | CASSVAPQGLGGYTF | - | - | TRBJ1-2 | TRBV9
TGTGCCAGCAGCCAAGGGGACACCCGGACGGCCCAGTACTTC | CASSQGDTRTAQYF | - | once | TRBJ2-5 | TRBV3-1/TRBV3-2
TGTGCCAGTAGAGCGGCGGGAGGCGGCAATCAGCCCCAGCATTTT | CASRAAGGGNQPQHF | - | - | TRBJ1-5 | TRBV7-2
TGCGCCAGCAGCGACCGGTCCGGGGGGGAAAAACTGTTTTTT | CASSDRSGGEKLFF | - | - | TRBJ1-4 | TRBV5-1
TGTGCCAGCAGCCGCCCGACAGGGGGCTCTGGAAACACCATATATTTT | CASSRPTGGSGNTIYF | TRBD1 | few | TRBJ1-3 | TRBV7-9
TGTGCCAGCAGCCGGGGCAGCAACTATGGCTACACCTTC | CASSRGSNYGYTF | - | - | TRBJ1-2 | TRBV3-1/TRBV3-2
TGTGCCAGCAGCCAAGATCTCCCGGGATCTGGAAACACCATATATTTT | CASSQDLPGSGNTIYF | - | - | TRBJ1-3 | TRBV14
TGTGCCAGCAGTTACCACCGACAGGGCGGGAATGAGCAGTTCTTC | CASSYHRQGGNEQFF | TRBD1 | - | TRBJ2-1 | TRBV6-5
TGTGCCTGGAGTACGGGACAGGGCGGTAATTCACCCCTCCACTTT | CAWSTGQGGNSPLHF | TRBD1 | - | TRBJ1-6 | TRBV30
TGTGCCAGCAGCCCGGGGGGGACTAGTCTACCCGGGGAGCTGTTTTTT | CASSPGGTSLPGELFF | TRBD2 | - | TRBJ2-2 | TRBV5-4
TGTGCCTCTTGGGACTCTTATGGCTACACCTTC | CASWDSYGYTF | - | - | TRBJ1-2 | TRBV19
TGTGCCAGCAGTCCACTCGGGGGGGGGCTTCTCTACGAGCAGTACTTC | CASSPLGGGLLYEQYF | TRBD2 | - | TRBJ2-7 | TRBV27
TGTGCCTCCCGACCGGGTAGGACTGAAGCTTTCTTT | CASRPGRTEAFF | - | - | TRBJ1-1 | TRBV30
TGTGCCAGCAGCTTAGGGACAGGAAATCAAGAGACCCAGTACTTC | CASSLGTGNQETQYF | TRBD1 | - | TRBJ2-5 | TRBV7-2
TGTGCCAGCAGTTCAACCGGGACAGGGGTTTCACCCCTCCACTTT | CASSSTGTGVSPLHF | TRBD1 | - | TRBJ1-6 | TRBV27
TGTGCCTGGGGACGGAGGGGTGAGACCCAGTACTTC | CAWGRRGETQYF | - | - | TRBJ2-5 | TRBV30
TGCAGTGCTAGTGTCCGGGACAGGGGGATAGAGACCCAGTACTTC | CSASVRDRGIETQYF | TRBD1 | - | TRBJ2-5 | TRBV20-1
TGTGCCACCAGTGTAACCCCTCCAACCGACTCAGAAGCCCAGTACTTC | CATSVTPPTDSEAQYF | - | - | TRBJ2-5 | TRBV24-1
TGTGCCAGCAGCTTAGCGCATAAAGGGGGTGAAGCTTTCTTT | CASSLAHKGGEAFF | - | - | TRBJ1-1 | TRBV7-9
TGCGCCAGCAGCGAGGGACAGGGGTCGTCACCCCTCCACTTT | CASSEGQGSSPLHF | TRBD1 | - | TRBJ1-6 | TRBV5-1
TGTGCCAGCTCACCACTGGGGCGGGGGGGCCCGTGGTATGAGCAGTTCTTC | CASSPLGRGGPWYEQFF | TRBD2 | - | TRBJ2-1 | TRBV18
TGTGCCAGCAGGGACAGCTATACGCAGTATTTT | CASRDSYTQYF | - | - | TRBJ2-3 | TRBV7-8
TGTGCCAGCAGCTTGCGGACTACTCGCACAGATACGCAGTATTTT | CASSLRTTRTDTQYF | - | - | TRBJ2-3 | TRBV7-2
TGTGCCAGCACCCCCCTCGGGTATTTCTACGAGCAGTACTTC | CASTPLGYFYEQYF | - | - | TRBJ2-7 | TRBV27
TGTGCCAGCAGTTACCTAGGGGATGGCTACACCTTC | CASSYLGDGYTF | - | once | TRBJ1-2 | TRBV6-5
TGCGCCAGCAGCCCTCAGGGGCTTGGCAGGGGGCATAACTATGGCTACACCTTC | CASSPQGLGRGHNYGYTF | TRBD1 | - | TRBJ1-2 | TRBV4-1
TGTGCCAGCAGCCTTCCCGGGACAGCCTATGGCTACACCTTC | CASSLPGTAYGYTF | TRBD1 | - | TRBJ1-2 | TRBV5-4
TGTGCCAGCAGCCAAGGGGGCGGGATTTCACCCCTCCACTTT | CASSQGGGISPLHF | - | - | TRBJ1-6 | TRBV3-1/TRBV3-2
TGTGCCAGCAGCATAGACAGGGATGAAAAACTGTTTTTT | CASSIDRDEKLFF | TRBD1 | - | TRBJ1-4 | TRBV3-1/TRBV3-2
TGTGCCAGCAGTTTTACGGGACAGCGGGCTTTCTTT | CASSFTGQRAFF | TRBD1 | - | TRBJ1-1 | TRBV27
TGTGCCAGCAGCCAAGGGCTTAGCGGGAGCACAGATACGCAGTATTTT | CASSQGLSGSTDTQYF | TRBD2 | - | TRBJ2-3 | TRBV3-1/TRBV3-2
TGTGCCAGCAGCGCCCCCCGCGGGAGTCTCACAGATACGCAGTATTTT | CASSAPRGSLTDTQYF | TRBD2 | - | TRBJ2-3 | TRBV9
TGTGCCAGCAGCGCCCGTAGGGACTCTAATGAAAAACTGTTTTTT | CASSARRDSNEKLFF | - | - | TRBJ1-4 | TRBV9
TGTGCCAGCAGTTATCCCGCCGCAGCGGGAGTAGAGACCCAGTACTTC | CASSYPAAAGVETQYF | TRBD2 | - | TRBJ2-5 | TRBV6-2/TRBV6-3
TGTGCCAGCAGCCAAGATTTGCGGGAGACCCGCAACGTGCAGTTCTTC | CASSQDLRETRNVQFF | TRBD2 | - | TRBJ2-1 | TRBV3-1/TRBV3-2
TGTGCCAGCAGTCCTAGGGGGAAAAGCCAAGAGACCCAGTACTTC | CASSPRGKSQETQYF | - | - | TRBJ2-5 | TRBV6-6
TGTGCCAGCAGCCGGGGACTAGCCGGGGCCGGGGAGCTGTTTTTT | CASSRGLAGAGELFF | TRBD2 | - | TRBJ2-2 | TRBV6-6
TGTGCCAGCTCACCACCGGGACAGGGGGCCGCTTTCTTT | CASSPPGQGAAFF | TRBD1 | - | TRBJ1-1 | TRBV18
TGCAGTGCTAGTAGCCCTGGGCCCTACAATGAGCAGTTCTTC | CSASSPGPYNEQFF | - | - | TRBJ2-1 | TRBV20-1
TGCGCCAGCAGCTTGGTCGGGGGACAGAGGGGCACTGAAGCTTTCTTT | CASSLVGGQRGTEAFF | TRBD1 | - | TRBJ1-1 | TRBV5-1
TGTGCCAGCAGATCCCTGACATGGAAGAACTCTGGGGCCAACGTCCTGACTTTC | CASRSLTWKNSGANVLTF | - | - | TRBJ2-6 | TRBV5-6
TGTGCCACCAGCCGACGGGACAGGGGGGAAAATGAGCAGTTCTTC | CATSRRDRGENEQFF | TRBD1 | - | TRBJ2-1 | TRBV24-1
TGTGCCAGCAGCTTATTGGGGCGGTCGAACACTGAAGCTTTCTTT | CASSLLGRSNTEAFF | - | - | TRBJ1-1 | TRBV5-6
TGCGCCAGCAGCTCGCACGGGGGGGCCGGGGCAGATACGCAGTATTTT | CASSSHGGAGADTQYF | TRBD2 | - | TRBJ2-3 | TRBV5-1
TGTGCCAGCAGTACAAAAGGGGGGGACCGAGGAGAAAAACTGTTTTTT | CASSTKGGDRGEKLFF | - | - | TRBJ1-4 | TRBV5-4
TGTGCCAGCAGCCAAAATAGCGGGGGGGCCAGTGAGCAGTTCTTC | CASSQNSGGASEQFF | TRBD2 | - | TRBJ2-1 | TRBV3-1/TRBV3-2
TGTGCCATCAGTGAGGCCGGGGGGCCACGGGAAAAACTGTTTTTT | CAISEAGGPREKLFF | - | once | TRBJ1-4 | TRBV10-3
TGTGCCAGCTCACCCCGACATGACTATGGCTACACCTTC | CASSPRHDYGYTF | - | - | TRBJ1-2 | TRBV18
TGTGCCAGCAGCGTCCCCGGGACAGCGGGCGGTGAGCAGTTCTTC | CASSVPGTAGGEQFF | - | - | TRBJ2-1 | TRBV5-4
TGTGCCAGCAGCTTCAGCGGACAAGAGACCCAGTACTTC | CASSFSGQETQYF | - | - | TRBJ2-5 | TRBV7-3